A single sample is the source of the 7 T cell receptor beta chains below, sequenced in a study of CD8 T cells in Susac syndrome. Random hexamers were used to reverse transcribe the RNA input (roughly 0.5 to 1 ug). TCRdb reprocessed the immunoSEQ multiplex PCR reads via MiXCR and lists one record per CDR3 protein. This table has about 100,000 distinct CDR3 sequences, 95% appearing once. The sequenced sample consisted of CD8+ T cells from PBMCs. These receptors all come from a human donor with Susac syndrome.

V and J are TRBV2 and TRBJ2-6; D might be TRBD2 (5 bases). V was trimmed by 8 bases and J by 4 bases, leaving 15 bases between them. The germline V gene has CDR1 SNHLY and CDR2 FYNNEI. The CDR3 consists of 15 residues. The CDR3 reads CASGADLGGANVLTF. Here the CDR3 DNA reads TGTGCCAGCGGAGCGGACCTCGGGGGGGCCAACGTCCTGACTTTC.

In nucleotides, the CDR3 is TGCGCCAGCACCGCGAGCGGGACACCAACTAATGAAAAACTGTTTTTT. The encoded protein is CASTASGTPTNEKLFF. The chain links TRBV4-1 to TRBJ1-4, with a possible D match to TRBD1 (6 bases). The CDR3 loop spans 16 amino acids. CDR1 is MGHRA and CDR2 is YSYEKL in the germline V gene. Trimming shortened V by 7 bases and J by 0 bases, and 15 bases separated the two germline ends.

The chain carries TRBV6-5 and TRBJ2-1, with TRBD1 matching over 7 bases. The CDR3 has 13 residues. Germline V CDR1 and CDR2: MNHEY, SVGAGI. V lost 9 bases and J lost 2; bases outside the gene matches: 4. This CDR3 reads CASRQGPYNEQFF. CDR3 in DNA: TGTGCCAGTAGACAGGGACCCTACAATGAGCAGTTCTTC.

The V call is TRBV28, the J call TRBJ2-5; D is possibly TRBD1 (5 bases). The V end lost 7 bases, the J end lost 1 base, and 10 bases lay between the germline ends. The CDR3 runs to 13 residues. Germline loops: CDR1 MDHEN, CDR2 SYDVKM. The CDR3 sequence is CASKGDSQETQYF. In nucleotides, the CDR3 is TGTGCCAGCAAGGGTGACAGCCAAGAGACCCAGTACTTC.

The chain employs TRBV23-1 and TRBJ2-3; TRBD1 aligns across 9 bases. TRBV23-1 is classed as an ORF, of uncertain function. The CDR3 contains 15 residues. V gave up 3 bases and J gave up 7 bases; unmatched junction bases: 8. In DNA, the CDR3 is TGCGCCAGCAGTCACCCCCGGGACAGGGCTTATACGCAGTATTTT. Protein: CASSHPRDRAYTQYF.

The V call is TRBV12-3 or TRBV12-4, the J call TRBJ1-5; D may be TRBD1 (5 bases). This CDR3 is built from 12 residues. Trimming cost V 1 base and J 9 bases, with 7 bases left between them. The CDR3 region is CASSLGTLPQHF. DNA for the CDR3: TGTGCCAGCAGTTTAGGGACACTGCCCCAGCATTTT.

This chain joins TRBV9 and TRBJ2-7, with D perhaps TRBD1 (6 bases). The length of the CDR3 is 13 residues. CDR1 and CDR2 (germline): SGDLS, YYNGEE. The V gene lost 3 bases and the J gene lost 5 bases, with 12 bases spanning the gap. DNA for the CDR3: TGTGCCAGCAGCGCGGACAGCCCCAACGAGCAGTACTTC. This sequence encodes CASSADSPNEQYF.